Presented here are 30 T cell receptor beta chains from one specimen sequenced in a study of response to subunit inactivated influenza vaccine. TCRdb reprocessed the RT-PCR reads with MiXCR, giving one entry per CDR3 protein. The table shows about 780,000 distinct CDR3 sequences, with under 20% occurring only once. Sequenced here: PBMCs from blood, sampled about 5 days after vaccination. The receptor set was obtained from a man in his fifties or sixties who received an inactivated influenza vaccine.

There are a few counts of this clonotype. The gene calls are TRBV7-6 and TRBJ2-1; the match to TRBD2 covers 11 bases. J was trimmed by 7 bases and V by 7 bases; bases with no gene match: 6. This CDR3 spans 14 amino acids. Germline V gives CDR1 SGHVS, CDR2 FNYEAQ. CDR3 amino acids: CASTPTSGGNEQFF. The DNA for the CDR3 is TGTGCCAGCACCCCTACTAGCGGGGGTAATGAGCAGTTCTTC.

The CDR3, as DNA: TGTGCCACCAGTGACGGCGGCAGAAATCAGCCCCAGCATTTT. This gives the protein CATSDGGRNQPQHF. V is TRBV24-1 and J is TRBJ1-5; D not certain. The CDR3 length is 14 residues. Per the germline V gene, CDR1 is KGHDR and CDR2 is SFDVKD. Between the trimmed V and J ends, which lost 4 bases and 4 bases, there was a span of 10 bases.

The chain links TRBV6-4 to TRBJ2-2; D remains unclear. From germline, CDR1 is MRHNA and CDR2 SNTAGT. The length of the CDR3 is 13 residues. Trimming removed 4 bases from V and 1 base from J, with 4 bases in between. CDR3 loop: CASSAQNTGELFF. DNA of the CDR3: TGTGCCAGCAGTGCTCAGAACACCGGGGAGCTGTTTTTT.

This clonotype was found a few times. The chain joins TRBV29-1 to TRBJ2-3, with TRBD1 matching 10 bases. Germline loops: CDR1 SQVTM, CDR2 ANQGSEA. V was pared by 3 bases and J by 5 bases, with 2 bases of the junction left unmatched. This CDR3 spans 13 amino acids. CDR3 sequence reads: CSVETGGIDTQYF. The CDR3 DNA reads as TGCAGCGTTGAGACAGGGGGCATAGATACGCAGTATTTT.

The rearrangement links TRBV6-5 to TRBJ1-1; 9 nucleotides agree with TRBD1. CDR1 MNHEY and CDR2 SVGAGI come from the germline V gene. V lost 4 bases and J lost 4; bases outside the gene matches: 10. This CDR3 is 16 amino acids long. Here the CDR3 DNA reads TGTGCCAGCAGTTTAGATAAACAGGGGGCTGTCACTGAAGCTTTCTTT. Its translation: CASSLDKQGAVTEAFF.

This clonotype was counted only a few times. The gene calls are TRBV3-1 and TRBJ2-1, with 10 positions matching TRBD2. V dropped 0 bases and J dropped 8; count of bases not matched to a gene: 13. The CDR3 runs 18 residues. Germline V gene sequence: CDR1 LGHDT, CDR2 YNNKEL (reference sequence). The CDR3 DNA reads TGTGCCAGCAGCCAAGATCGAAGCGGGAGGGCCGGGTCCTATGAGCAGTTCTTC. Its protein product is CASSQDRSGRAGSYEQFF.

The rearrangement links TRBV7-2 to TRBJ1-6, with 7 bases that match TRBD1. V was pared by 5 bases and J by 8 bases, with 3 bases of the junction left unmatched. The CDR3 runs to 13 residues. The germline V gene has CDR1 SGHTA and CDR2 FQGNSA. The CDR3 region is CASSRGPDSPLHF. The CDR3 coding sequence is TGTGCCAGCAGCAGGGGGCCGGATTCACCCCTCCACTTT.

The chain uses TRBV6-1 and TRBJ1-5; D remains unclear. Germline assignment: CDR1 MNHNS and CDR2 SASEGT. This CDR3 has 16 amino acids. V gave up 6 bases and J gave up 0 bases, with 15 bases separating them. The CDR3 reads CASSPDGWNSNQPQHF. The CDR3 nucleotides are TGTGCCAGCAGCCCGGACGGCTGGAATAGCAATCAGCCCCAGCATTTT.

This clonotype was observed many times. This chain uses TRBV7-9 with TRBJ1-4; TRBD1 might be the D (6 bases). Germline CDR1 and CDR2: SEHNR and FQNEAQ (reference sequence). V lost 3 bases to trimming and J lost 8 bases, with 19 bases between them. The CDR3 has 16 residues. CDR3 DNA: TGTGCCAGCAGCTTGACAGGCCTAGGCCAAGGGGAAAAACTGTTTTTT. It is translated as CASSLTGLGQGEKLFF.

The sample holds a few counts of this clonotype. The V and J genes are TRBV10-3 and TRBJ1-2; 8 nucleotides line up with TRBD1. J was trimmed by 3 bases and V by 3 bases; bases with no gene match: 3. CDR1 is ENHRY, CDR2 SYGVKD, per germline. The CDR3 is 14 residues long. The CDR3 reads CAISDLQGDYGYTF. As DNA, the CDR3 is TGTGCCATCAGTGACCTACAGGGGGACTATGGCTACACCTTC.

There are a few counts of this clonotype. The chain carries TRBV7-2 and TRBJ1-1; perhaps TRBD1 as D (6 bases). Per the germline V gene, CDR1 is SGHTA and CDR2 is FQGNSA. V was pared by 4 bases and J by 6 bases, with 21 bases between. The CDR3 is 16 residues long. The CDR3 DNA sequence: TGTGCCAGCAGCTCTGGCCCCCGCGGGACAAGCCCTGAAGCTTTCTTT. This translates into CASSSGPRGTSPEAFF.

This clonotype was seen more than once but under ten times. The genes are TRBV25-1 and TRBJ2-7; the D call may be TRBD1 or TRBD2 (6 bases each). Trimming shortened V by 4 bases and J by 3 bases, and 13 bases separated the two germline ends. The CDR3 spans 14 residues. Germline CDR1 and CDR2: MGHDK and SYGVNS. The CDR3 DNA sequence: TGTGCCAGCAGTGCGGGGGCACTGGGCTACGAGCAGTACTTC. Its translation is CASSAGALGYEQYF.

The CDR3 region is CASSLGLSAGEYQETQYF. Here the CDR3 DNA reads TGTGCCAGCAGCTTAGGTCTTTCTGCGGGGGAGTACCAAGAGACCCAGTACTTC. The V call is TRBV11-1, the J call TRBJ2-5, with 7 bases that match TRBD2. Germline lookup yields CDR1 SGHAT and CDR2 FQDESV (reference sequence). The V segment lost 1 base and the J segment 0 bases; nucleotides outside the gene matches: 11. There are 18 residues in the CDR3.

The J gene is TRBJ2-7, the V gene TRBV11-2, with TRBD2 matching over 10 bases. V dropped 5 bases and J dropped 3; count of bases not matched to a gene: 7. Germline V lookup: CDR1 SGHAT, CDR2 FQNNGV. CDR3 length: 15 amino acids. The CDR3 here is CASSDSGGPGYEQYF. CDR3 nucleotides: TGTGCCAGCAGCGATAGCGGGGGGCCGGGCTACGAGCAGTACTTC.

The rearrangement links TRBV6-1 to TRBJ1-2, with D uncertain. The CDR3 spans 14 residues. The V end was cut by 2 bases, the J end by 0 bases, with 7 bases between. The germline V gene encodes CDR1 MNHNS and CDR2 SASEGT. This CDR3 is CASSEMPANYGYTF. The DNA for the CDR3 is TGTGCCAGCAGTGAAATGCCGGCTAACTATGGCTACACCTTC.

The genes are TRBV7-2 and TRBJ2-3, with D perhaps matching TRBD2 (6 bases). CDR3 length equals 15 residues. Germline V CDR1 and CDR2: SGHTA, FQGNSA. Trimming shortened V by 7 bases and J by 4 bases, and 18 bases separated the two germline ends. The CDR3 DNA follows: TGTGCCAGCAAAAGCGGGCGCCGCATTTCAGATACGCAGTATTTT. This encodes CASKSGRRISDTQYF. Supplemented by reference TRBV7-2 and TRBJ2-3, the full variable domain reads GAGVSQSPSNKVTEKGKDVELRCDPISGHTALYWYRQSLGQGLEFLIYFQGNSAPDKSGLPSDRFSAERTGGSVSTLTIQRTQQEDSAVYLCASKSGRRISDTQYFGPGTRLTVL.

The chain uses TRBV7-9 and TRBJ2-5; 12 bases agree with TRBD2. The germline CDR1 and CDR2 sequences are SEHNR and FQNEAQ (reference sequence). This CDR3 contains 16 residues. Unmatched junction bases numbered 7, after V lost 5 bases and J lost 3 bases. The CDR3: CASSRPSGGAEETQYF. Written as DNA, the CDR3 is TGTGCCAGCAGCCGCCCTAGCGGGGGGGCGGAAGAGACCCAGTACTTC.

The CDR3 reads CASSPREPPYEQYF. The CDR3 bases are TGTGCCAGCAGCCCGCGGGAGCCCCCCTACGAGCAGTACTTC. The chain carries TRBV13 and TRBJ2-7; 7 bases line up with TRBD2. CDR1 and CDR2 (germline): PRHDT, FYEKMQ (reference sequence). After removal of 5 bases from V and 2 bases from J, the junction contained 6 bases not matched to a gene. The length of the CDR3 is 14 residues. The full variable domain, completed using reference TRBV13 and TRBJ2-7, is AAGVIQSPRHLIKEKRETATLKCYPIPRHDTVYWYQQGPGQDPQFLISFYEKMQSDKGSIPDRFSAQQFSDYHSELNMSSLELGDSALYFCASSPREPPYEQYFGPGTRLTVT.

This clonotype was detected a few times. V is TRBV12-3 or TRBV12-4 and J is TRBJ1-2, with a weak D call TRBD1 (5 bases). V lost 10 bases to trimming and J lost 8 bases, with 17 bases between them. The CDR3 has 12 residues. The CDR3 spells CATAFGAQGYTF. CDR3 in DNA: TGTGCCACAGCCTTTGGGGCGCAAGGCTACACCTTC.

This clonotype was observed a few times. The chain is built from TRBV27 and TRBJ2-7; 7 bases are shared with TRBD1. CDR1 is MNHEY and CDR2 is SMNVEV in the germline V gene (reference sequence). The V segment lost 0 bases and the J segment 0 bases; nucleotides outside the gene matches: 2. This CDR3 is 15 amino acids long. DNA of the CDR3: TGTGCCAGCAGTTTATCCGGGACAGTCTCCTACGAGCAGTACTTC. It translates to CASSLSGTVSYEQYF.

This clonotype has only a few counts. This chain joins TRBV9 and TRBJ2-7; perhaps TRBD2 as D (6 bases). Germline-derived CDR1 and CDR2 are SGDLS and YYNGEE. The ends were cut back, 0 bases at V and 4 bases at J, with 14 bases in the middle. The length of the CDR3 is 15 residues. The CDR3 DNA sequence: TGTGCCAGCAGCGTAGCTGCGGGGAAGGGGTACGAGCAGTACTTC. As protein: CASSVAAGKGYEQYF.

This clonotype turned up a few times. The chain uses TRBV9 and TRBJ1-1; 9 nucleotides match TRBD1. The V and J ends lost 4 bases and 4 bases, in that order; junction bases with no gene match: 8. CDR3 length equals 15 residues. Germline loops: CDR1 SGDLS, CDR2 YYNGEE. The CDR3 loop reads CASSLTGTGRTEAFF. The CDR3 DNA sequence: TGTGCCAGCAGCCTAACAGGGACAGGGCGCACTGAAGCTTTCTTT.

This clonotype was seen more than once but under ten times. V is TRBV14 and J is TRBJ2-1, with TRBD2 matching 11 bases. CDR1 is SGHDN, CDR2 FVKESK, per germline. The CDR3 runs 16 residues. Trimming removed 4 bases from V and 4 bases from J; junction bases left unmatched: 6. CDR3 nucleotide sequence: TGTGCCAGCAGCCCGCCGGGACTAGCGGCTTACAATGAGCAGTTCTTC. The encoded protein is CASSPPGLAAYNEQFF.

The chain is built from TRBV5-1 and TRBJ2-3, with 7 bases lining up with TRBD1. This CDR3 has 15 amino acids. Trimming removed 4 bases from V and 2 bases from J; junction bases left unmatched: 7. The V gene's germline CDR1 is SGHRS and CDR2 YFSETQ. Here the CDR3 DNA reads TGCGCCAGCAGCCCGGACAGGAGGAACACAGATACGCAGTATTTT. Protein: CASSPDRRNTDTQYF.

This clonotype was seen more than once but under ten times. V and J are TRBV10-3 and TRBJ1-5; D unclear. The length of the CDR3 is 13 residues. The ends were cut back, 8 bases at V and 2 bases at J, with 10 bases in the middle. Germline CDR1 and CDR2: ENHRY and SYGVKD. CDR3 region: CAISTVGNQPQHF. The CDR3 nucleotides are TGTGCCATCTCAACAGTCGGCAATCAGCCCCAGCATTTT.

J is TRBJ2-2 and V is TRBV6-1, with D maybe TRBD1 (5 bases). This CDR3 region has 15 residues. Germline CDR1 MNHNS, CDR2 SASEGT. V dropped 6 bases and J dropped 5 bases, with 16 bases sitting between them. The DNA for the CDR3 is TGTGCCAGCAGCCAGGGAAGAGGTTTTACCGGGGAGCTGTTTTTT. It specifies CASSQGRGFTGELFF.

This rearrangement joins TRBV4-2 to TRBJ2-7; no clear D. Trimming left V 1 base short and J 9 bases short, with 7 bases between. CDR3 size: 11 residues. Per the germline V gene, CDR1 is LGHNA and CDR2 is YNFKEQ. This CDR3 is CASSQAYLQYF. The CDR3 nucleotides read TGTGCCAGCAGCCAAGCGTACCTGCAGTACTTC.

The rearrangement joins TRBV5-1 to TRBJ2-1; 7 nucleotides match TRBD2. This CDR3 is 16 amino acids long. Germline loops: CDR1 SGHRS, CDR2 YFSETQ. Trimming at V came to 6 bases and at J to 7 bases, leaving 16 bases not matched to a gene. The CDR3 spells CASNPGWGGVANEQFF. CDR3 coding DNA: TGCGCCAGCAACCCTGGTTGGGGGGGGGTCGCTAATGAGCAGTTCTTC. Based on the CDR3 plus reference TRBV5-1 and TRBJ2-1, the full variable domain is KAGVTQTPRYLIKTRGQQVTLSCSPISGHRSVSWYQQTPGQGLQFLFEYFSETQRNKGNFPGRFSGRQFSNSRSEMNVSTLELGDSALYLCASNPGWGGVANEQFFGPGTRLTVL.

This clonotype showed up just a few times. The CDR3 sequence: CASSLYAGGNYEQYF. In DNA, the CDR3 is TGCGCCAGCAGCTTGTACGCGGGAGGGAACTACGAGCAGTACTTC. The chain couples TRBV5-1 to TRBJ2-7; 9 bases agree with TRBD2. Germline CDR1 is SGHRS and CDR2 is YFSETQ. The V segment lost 1 base and the J segment 3 bases; nucleotides outside the gene matches: 5. The CDR3 has 15 residues.

The sample holds a few counts of this clonotype. The J gene is TRBJ2-1, the V gene TRBV15; D unresolved. Deletions cut 6 bases from V and 3 bases from J, with 15 bases between. The V gene's germline CDR1 is LNHNV and CDR2 YYDKDF (reference sequence). The CDR3 is 15 residues long. CDR3 nucleotides: TGTGCCACCAGTAAGACAAATCTACTCTACAATGAGCAGTTCTTC. Translating it yields CATSKTNLLYNEQFF.